This entry is about one T cell receptor beta chain. The CDR3 has 16 amino acids. Per germline, CDR1 SGHAT and CDR2 FQDESV (reference sequence). V was clipped by 2 bases and J by 3 bases; unmatched bases: 7. Profiled with immunoSEQ multiplex PCR; TCRdb holds only in-frame clones, not every one. The sample holds about 70,000 clones, 95% to 97% seen once. This entry belongs to a study of technical replicates of blood from several donors. This clonotype was obtained from a human donor in good health. The sequenced sample was T cells isolated from PBMCs. The gene calls are TRBV11-1 and TRBJ2-1; TRBD1 agrees at 7 bases. The CDR3 loop is CASSLNGQVVYNEQFF. The CDR3 coding sequence is TGTGCCAGCAGCTTAAATGGACAGGTAGTCTACAATGAGCAGTTCTTC.